The present T cell receptor beta chain was sequenced within a study of CXCR3-negative and CXCR3-positive naive CD8 T cells (dated by TCRdb to about 2019). At the level of the whole study: Approximately 130 million TRB reads were obtained in total, roughly 1.5 +/- 0.3 million reads per library. Diversity and physicochemical repertoire analyses were performed on 11 donors pooled from two independent experiments. TRBV-TRBJ cluster analysis included naive subsets from about 5 donors and memory cells from 3 donors.

Broader findings and caveats from the paper: Similar TRBV-TRBJ usage was shown by naive CXCR3-negative and CXCR3-positive cells from the same donor, whereas distinct patterns were shown by memory cells. Compared with CXCR3-negative naive cells, CXCR3-positive naive cells had TRB CDR3s with higher hydrophobicity (lower Kidera factor 4), lower energy, and higher strength and volume indices. Surface CD5, linked to self-reactivity in mice, was comparable between naive subsets; TCR interaction strength was therefore also inferred from TRB CDR3 physicochemical properties. Both naive subsets had comparably high repertoire diversity, while memory CD8+ T cells had much lower repertoire diversity. Freshly isolated PBMCs were used for most assays because CXCR3 expression partially decreased after cryopreservation.

The CDR3 spans 15 residues, from the cysteine through the phenylalanine. The protein alone is recorded here. In the germline V gene, CDR1 corresponds to MDHEN and CDR2 to SYDVKM. TCRdb names NextSeq 550 as the instrument used. The Human TCR Profiling Kit (MiLaboratory) was used to prepare UMI-labeled 5' RACE TRB cDNA libraries. cDNA synthesis used the entire amount of extracted RNA, and PCR amplification then used the entire amount of cDNA produced. Libraries were prepared in parallel with an identical number of PCR cycles. Regarding the original processing steps: With a requirement of at least two reads per UMI, MIGEC and MiXCR extracted about 50,000 +/- 10,000 unique UMI-labeled TRB cDNA molecules per library. On average, each library contained approximately 40,000 +/- 10,000 functional in-frame TRB CDR3 nucleotide clonotypes without stop codons. Diversity metrics, including normalized Shannon-Wiener and Chao1, were computed in VDJtools after downsampling to 5000 UMI-labeled TRB molecules per sample. Clonotype-size-weighted physicochemical properties of the central five CDR3 residues (interaction energy, strength, volume and Kidera factor 4) were computed in VDJtools. Based on TCRdb reprocessing of the reads, there is one entry per CDR3 protein sequence, and DNA is missing. The V and J calls and clone size come from TCRdb's table, not from the authors' own analysis. This specimen's table enumerates roughly 110,000 distinct CDR3 sequences. Jointly, the top ten make up roughly 0.38% of the sample.

Notes on this clonotype: The antigen it recognizes is unknown.

Each CD8+ T cell subset was flow-sorted in triplicate, with fewer than 350,000 cells per subset placed directly into RLT lysis buffer. To keep memory contaminants out, a stringent definition of naive CD8+ T cells was applied: CD45RO-CCR7+CD27+CD95-. Standard density gradient centrifugation was used to isolate peripheral blood mononuclear cells from buffy coats. Naive CXCR3-negative and CXCR3-positive CD8+ T cells were flow-sorted on a FACSAria III. An RNeasy Mini Kit was used to extract total RNA from the sorted cells. The sequence derives from a human donor in good health. Some clones in this sample may be carry-over from other donors' samples. Sequences were obtained from naive CXCR3+ CD8+ T cells from blood. What the cell subset or site label conveys for this sample: CD45RO-CCR7+CD27+CD95- naive CD8+ T cells expressing CXCR3 (TNR3+). The chain was built from TRBV28 and TRBJ2-1; TCRdb selects TRBD1, and the lack of DNA leaves this call unchecked. CDR3 sequence: CASSSPDRPYNEQFF.